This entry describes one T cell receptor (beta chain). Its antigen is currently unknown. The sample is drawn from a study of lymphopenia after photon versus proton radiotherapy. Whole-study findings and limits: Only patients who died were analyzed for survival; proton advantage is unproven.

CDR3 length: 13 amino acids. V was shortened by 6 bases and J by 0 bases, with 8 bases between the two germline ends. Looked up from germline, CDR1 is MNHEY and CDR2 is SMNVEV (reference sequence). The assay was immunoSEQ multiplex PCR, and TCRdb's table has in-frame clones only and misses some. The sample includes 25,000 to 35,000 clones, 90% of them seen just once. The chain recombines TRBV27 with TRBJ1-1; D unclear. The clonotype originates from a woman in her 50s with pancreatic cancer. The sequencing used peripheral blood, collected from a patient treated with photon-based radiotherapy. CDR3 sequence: CASRPQLNTEAFF. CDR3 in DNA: TGTGCCAGCAGACCCCAATTGAACACTGAAGCTTTCTTT.